This T cell receptor (beta chain) was identified during a study of a mutant IDH1 vaccine in newly diagnosed glioma. About the study: Following radiotherapy alone, or alongside temozolomide cycles, vaccination was started after an interval of 4-6 weeks. Patients got radiotherapy, temozolomide, or both beforehand, and most got both. Study results and limitations: Pseudoprogression apparently lacked any relation to changes in top peripheral T cell clonotypes. Immune responses induced by the vaccine were seen in roughly 93% of patients, spanning multiple MHC alleles.

Libraries were prepared by immunoSEQ multiplex PCR; TCRdb keeps only in-frame clonotypes and omits some of them. The table lists tens of thousands of clones, around four fifths of them singletons. Time point specified: week 5, during vaccination. Every vaccine dose comprised 300 ug of mutant IDH1 20-mer peptide plus topical imiquimod. A single count supports this clone. Its antigen is not known. The sequenced sample was PBMCs, obtained from a glioma patient whose treatment included an IDH1 peptide vaccine. The TCR originated in a woman in her 50s with glioma.

This chain's CDR3 is CASSVDDARTNTEAFF. CDR3 nucleotides: TGTGCCAGCAGCGTAGATGACGCTCGGACGAACACTGAAGCTTTCTTT. The chain combines TRBV9 with TRBJ1-1; no firm D call. The V end was cut by 0 bases, the J end by 1 base, with 13 bases between. Germline V gene lookup returns CDR1 SGDLS and CDR2 YYNGEE. CDR3 length equals 16 residues.